Following are 20 T cell receptor beta chains from one sample sequenced in a study of identical twins (dated by TCRdb to the mid-2010s). To prepare the library, 5' RACE was applied. Sequencer: Illumina HiSeq 2000. TCRdb reanalyzed the raw reads on its own, using fastp at Q25 for trimming and MiXCR for clone calling, and kept in-frame beta chains. Each entry is one CDR3 protein sequence, shown with its most common DNA and genes. This sample gives 1,800,000 or so distinct CDR3 sequences in total; about 30% of them show up just once. Together, the top ten hold about 0.27% of the sample. Sequenced sample: cord blood. These receptor sequences come from a newborn girl in good health.

This clonotype was recorded a few times. J is TRBJ2-4 and V is TRBV3-1; D might be TRBD1 or TRBD2, each matching 6 bases. The CDR3 loop spans 17 amino acids. Germline V CDR1 and CDR2: LGHDT, YNNKEL (reference sequence). V was pared by 0 bases and J by 7 bases, with 19 bases between. This chain's CDR3 is CASSQDSGGAGRNIQYF. The CDR3, as DNA: TGTGCCAGCAGCCAAGATTCCGGGGGCGCGGGTAGGAACATTCAGTACTTC.

In its sample, this clonotype was seen many times. The chain links TRBV28 to TRBJ2-7, with D maybe TRBD1 (6 bases). This CDR3 contains 14 residues. Germline V lookup: CDR1 MDHEN, CDR2 SYDVKM. The V and J ends lost 5 bases and 4 bases respectively, with 15 bases between them. In nucleotides, the CDR3 is TGTGCCAGCAGTCTAACCGGGACACCGTACGAGCAGTACTTC. This encodes CASSLTGTPYEQYF.

This chain links TRBV12-3 or TRBV12-4 with TRBJ2-7, with 9 bases that match TRBD2. Trimming removed 7 bases from V and 8 bases from J; junction bases left unmatched: 12. The CDR3 is 14 amino acids. CDR3: CASNLVLAGRQQYF. CDR3 nucleotides: TGTGCCAGCAACCTCGTCCTAGCGGGACGGCAGCAGTACTTC.

This clonotype was counted ten times or more. The V gene is TRBV11-2, the J gene TRBJ2-7; D call uncertain. V was trimmed by 0 bases and J by 2 bases, leaving 11 bases between them. Looked up from germline, CDR1 is SGHAT and CDR2 is FQNNGV. The CDR3 is 15 amino acids. The CDR3 is CASSLDLVWTYEQYF. As DNA, the CDR3 is TGTGCCAGCAGCTTAGATCTAGTCTGGACCTACGAGCAGTACTTC.

V gene TRBV5-1 combines with J gene TRBJ1-2; 9 positions match TRBD1. CDR1 and CDR2 from the germline V gene are SGHRS and YFSETQ. This CDR3 has 16 amino acids. V shed 4 bases, J shed 4 bases, and the junction held 11 bases outside the gene matches. This CDR3 is CASSRLWTGDGYGYTF. The CDR3 nucleotides are TGCGCCAGCAGCCGACTATGGACAGGGGATGGCTATGGCTACACCTTC.

The J gene is TRBJ2-2, the V gene TRBV20-1; D ambiguous. The CDR3 is made up of 14 amino acids. Looked up from germline, CDR1 is DFQATT and CDR2 is SNEGSKA (reference sequence). V gave up 6 bases and J gave up 0 bases, with 11 bases separating them. In DNA, the CDR3 is TGCAGTGCCCCCGACCCCACGAACACCGGGGAGCTGTTTTTT. It codes for CSAPDPTNTGELFF.

This clonotype was detected only a few times. This chain joins TRBV9 and TRBJ2-5; 8 nucleotides line up with TRBD2. CDR3 length equals 14 residues. Germline V CDR1 and CDR2: SGDLS, YYNGEE. The junction had 9 bases not matched to a gene; V was cut back by 0 bases and J by 11 bases. As DNA, the CDR3 is TGTGCCAGCAGCGTAGAGAGCGGGAGAGGTGAGCAGTACTTC. Translated: CASSVESGRGEQYF.

This clonotype was counted a few times. The V and J genes are TRBV20-1 and TRBJ2-7; D is undetermined. The CDR3 is 15 amino acids. The germline V gene has CDR1 DFQATT and CDR2 SNEGSKA (reference sequence). The germline V and J ends were trimmed by 3 bases and 0 bases, with 15 bases remaining between them. In DNA, the CDR3 is TGCAGTGCTAGTGTTCGGTCGTCCTACTCCTACGAGCAGTACTTC. This sequence encodes CSASVRSSYSYEQYF.

This chain's CDR3 is CASRVRESSYNEQYF. CDR3 sequence (DNA): TGTGCCAGCAGGGTTAGAGAGTCCTCCTACAATGAGCAGTACTTC. The chain carries TRBV12-3 or TRBV12-4 and TRBJ2-1; D remains unclear. The DNA end is more similar to TRBJ2-7, so the J call may be wrong. This CDR3 comprises 15 residues.

This clonotype has a handful of counts. The chain combines TRBV11-2 with TRBJ2-7; the match to TRBD1 covers 7 bases. CDR3 length: 14 amino acids. The junction had 5 bases not matched to a gene; V was cut back by 0 bases and J by 6 bases. Germline-derived CDR1 and CDR2 are SGHAT and FQNNGV. The CDR3 loop reads CASSLDQTGREQYF. CDR3 DNA sequence: TGTGCCAGCAGCTTAGATCAGACAGGGCGCGAGCAGTACTTC.

Regarding this clonotype: This could be a read error, since a much larger clone is one nucleotide away. CDR3 sequence reads: CSVVGRLSCGYTF. DNA of the CDR3: TGCAGCGTTGTTGGCAGGCTAAGCTGTGGCTACACCTTC. This rearrangement joins TRBV29-1 to TRBJ1-2; D is unclear. Germline CDR1 reads SQVTM; CDR2 reads ANQGSEA. The CDR3 consists of 13 residues. V gave up 4 bases and J gave up 7 bases, with 16 bases separating them.

This clonotype was seen a handful of times. The rearrangement links TRBV5-1 to TRBJ1-4; the D is unclear. V was shortened by 0 bases and J by 4 bases, with 7 bases between the two germline ends. Germline V gene lookup returns CDR1 SGHRS and CDR2 YFSETQ. The length of the CDR3 is 14 residues. The CDR3 nucleotides read TGCGCCAGCAGCTTGGAGGCCTATAATGAAAAACTGTTTTTT. This encodes CASSLEAYNEKLFF.

The J gene is TRBJ2-3, the V gene TRBV6-1; 11 bases align to TRBD2. This CDR3 spans 16 amino acids. Germline values: CDR1 MNHNS, CDR2 SASEGT. Germline trimming cut 6 bases from V and 2 bases from J; bases unmatched to any gene: 7. CDR3 bases: TGTGCCAGCAGGGGGACTAGCGGAAAATACACAGATACGCAGTATTTT. Protein sequence: CASRGTSGKYTDTQYF.

This clonotype was detected only a few times. The V gene is TRBV5-6, the J gene TRBJ2-1; D not certain. With 0 bases removed from V and 2 bases from J, the gap between germline ends came to 9 bases. The CDR3 totals 15 residues. Germline-derived CDR1 and CDR2 are SGHDT and YYEEEE. CDR3 region: CASSLGKPPYNEQFF. Written as DNA, the CDR3 is TGTGCCAGCAGCTTGGGGAAGCCACCCTACAATGAGCAGTTCTTC. Full variable domain (remainder filled in from reference TRBV5-6 and TRBJ2-1): DAGVTQSPTHLIKTRGQQVTLRCSPKSGHDTVSWYQQALGQGPQFIFQYYEEEERQRGNFPDRFSGHQFPNYSSELNVNALLLGDSALYLCASSLGKPPYNEQFFGPGTRLTVL.

The CDR3 region is CSVPGGESTGELFF. Written as DNA, the CDR3 is TGCAGCGTTCCGGGGGGGGAGAGCACCGGGGAGCTGTTTTTT. V usage is TRBV29-1 and J usage is TRBJ2-2; the match to TRBD2 covers 8 bases. Germline trimming cut 5 bases from V and 4 bases from J; bases unmatched to any gene: 6. This CDR3 has 14 residues. Germline V CDR1 and CDR2: SQVTM, ANQGSEA.

This clonotype has a handful of counts. This chain connects TRBV7-2 to TRBJ2-3; D is ambiguous. The CDR3 spans 13 residues. V shed 5 bases and J shed 4 bases, with 10 bases lying between them. CDR1 is SGHTA and CDR2 is FQGNSA in the germline V gene. The DNA of the CDR3 is TGTGCCAGCAGCCGACTTAATCCAGATACGCAGTATTTT. It is translated as CASSRLNPDTQYF.

This clonotype was counted many times. This chain connects TRBV12-3 or TRBV12-4 to TRBJ2-7; TRBD1 aligns across 8 bases. CDR3 length: 18 amino acids. The trim removed 2 bases at V and 7 bases at J, leaving 19 bases unmatched. In DNA, the CDR3 is TGTGCCAGCAGTTTATTCTGGGACAGGATTGGGCTGTCTGGGGAGCAGTACTTC. Encoded protein: CASSLFWDRIGLSGEQYF.

This clonotype was picked up a small number of times. This chain links TRBV3-1 with TRBJ2-1; 11 bases agree with TRBD2. The CDR3 runs to 13 residues. Germline CDR1 is LGHDT and CDR2 is YNNKEL (reference sequence). With V trimmed by 6 bases and J by 12 bases, 7 bases remained unmatched. CDR3 amino acids: CASRGTSGSSQFF. CDR3 sequence (DNA): TGTGCCAGCAGGGGCACTAGCGGGAGTTCGCAGTTCTTC.

The chain couples TRBV20-1 to TRBJ1-6; no clear D. There are 12 residues in the CDR3. Germline V gene sequence: CDR1 DFQATT, CDR2 SNEGSKA (reference sequence). The V and J ends lost 3 bases and 7 bases respectively, with 7 bases between them. CDR3 DNA: TGCAGTGCTAGCAAGCAGAATTCACCCCTCCACTTT. Protein: CSASKQNSPLHF.

This clonotype was picked up a small number of times. The chain links TRBV24-1 to TRBJ1-1; D gene ambiguous. From germline, CDR1 is KGHDR and CDR2 SFDVKD. The CDR3 has 13 amino acids. Trimming removed 1 base from V and 3 bases from J, with 5 bases in between. CDR3 in amino acids: CATSDFIDTEAFF. CDR3 DNA sequence: TGTGCCACCAGTGATTTTATCGACACTGAAGCTTTCTTT.